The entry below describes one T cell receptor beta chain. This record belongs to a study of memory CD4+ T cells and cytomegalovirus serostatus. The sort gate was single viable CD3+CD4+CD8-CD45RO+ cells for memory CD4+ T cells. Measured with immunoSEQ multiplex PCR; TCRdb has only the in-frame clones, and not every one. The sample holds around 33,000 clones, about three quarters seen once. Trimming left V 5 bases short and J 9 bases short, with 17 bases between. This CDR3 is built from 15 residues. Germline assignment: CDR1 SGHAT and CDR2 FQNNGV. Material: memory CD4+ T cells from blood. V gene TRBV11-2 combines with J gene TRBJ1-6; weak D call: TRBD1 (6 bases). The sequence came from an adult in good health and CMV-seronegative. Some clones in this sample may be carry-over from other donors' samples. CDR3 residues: CASSIQGGASSPLHF. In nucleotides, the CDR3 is TGTGCCAGCAGCATCCAAGGGGGGGCTAGTTCACCCCTCCACTTT.